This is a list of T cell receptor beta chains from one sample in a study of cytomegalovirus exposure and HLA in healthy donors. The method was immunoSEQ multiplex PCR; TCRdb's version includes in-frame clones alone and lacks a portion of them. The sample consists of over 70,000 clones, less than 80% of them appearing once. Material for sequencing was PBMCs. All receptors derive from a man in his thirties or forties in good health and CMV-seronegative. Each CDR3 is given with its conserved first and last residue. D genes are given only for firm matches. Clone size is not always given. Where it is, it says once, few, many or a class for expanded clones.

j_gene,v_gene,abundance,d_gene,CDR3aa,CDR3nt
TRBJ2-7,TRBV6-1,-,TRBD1,CAGRSGDRGYEQYF,TGTGCCGGCAGATCCGGGGACAGGGGTTACGAGCAGTACTTC
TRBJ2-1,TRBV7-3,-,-,CASSPSYGESSYNEQFF,TGTGCCAGCAGCCCATCCTACGGGGAAAGCTCCTACAATGAGCAGTTCTTC
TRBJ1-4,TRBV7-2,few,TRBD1,CASSRTTGGEEKLFF,TGTGCCAGCAGTCGAACGACAGGGGGGGAAGAAAAACTGTTTTTT
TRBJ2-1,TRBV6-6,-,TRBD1,CASSYSGTGGGQFF,TGTGCCAGCAGTTACTCAGGGACAGGGGGCGGCCAGTTCTTC
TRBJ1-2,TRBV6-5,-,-,CASSFDEGDGSYGYTF,TGTGCCAGCAGTTTCGACGAAGGGGATGGCAGCTATGGCTACACCTTC
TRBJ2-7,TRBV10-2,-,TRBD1,CASGFVTQGARTYEQYF,TGCGCCAGCGGATTTGTAACACAGGGGGCTCGAACATACGAGCAGTACTTC
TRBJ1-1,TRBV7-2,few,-,CASSLERGAGAFF,TGTGCCAGCAGCTTAGAGCGGGGGGCCGGAGCTTTCTTT
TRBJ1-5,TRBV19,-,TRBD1,CASSGRGSGGWPQHF,TGTGCCAGTAGCGGCCGCGGGTCAGGGGGCTGGCCCCAGCATTTT
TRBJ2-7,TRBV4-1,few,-,CASSQGPSYEQYF,TGCGCCAGCAGCCAGGGGCCCTCCTACGAGCAGTACTTC
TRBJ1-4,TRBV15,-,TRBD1,CATSDRQGMDEKLFF,TGTGCCACCAGTGACCGACAGGGAATGGATGAAAAACTGTTTTTT
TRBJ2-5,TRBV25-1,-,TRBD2,CASSVSGKETQYF,TGTGCCAGCAGTGTTAGCGGGAAAGAGACCCAGTACTTC
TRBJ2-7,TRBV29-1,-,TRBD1,CSVTGRTGAWEQYF,TGCAGCGTAACCGGACGGACAGGAGCCTGGGAGCAGTACTTC
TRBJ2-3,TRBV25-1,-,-,CASSEPGRDTQYF,TGTGCCAGCAGTGAGCCTGGGCGAGATACGCAGTATTTT
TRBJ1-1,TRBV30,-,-,CAWSGSGGTEAFF,TGTGCCTGGAGTGGTTCGGGGGGCACTGAAGCTTTCTTT
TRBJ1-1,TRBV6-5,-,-,CASSYSGSALAFF,TGTGCCAGCAGTTACTCGGGGAGTGCCCTTGCTTTCTTT
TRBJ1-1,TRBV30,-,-,CAWSVEPVAEAFF,TGTGCCTGGAGTGTAGAACCGGTAGCTGAAGCTTTCTTT
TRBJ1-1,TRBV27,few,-,CASSSQTSGLVNTEAFF,TGTGCCAGCAGTTCCCAGACTTCGGGACTCGTGAACACTGAAGCTTTCTTT
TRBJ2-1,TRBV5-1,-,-,CASSRLESSYNEQFF,TGCGCCAGCAGCCGACTAGAGAGCTCCTACAATGAGCAGTTCTTC
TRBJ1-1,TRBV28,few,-,CASPPEKMNTEAFF,TGTGCCAGCCCACCAGAAAAAATGAACACTGAAGCTTTCTTT
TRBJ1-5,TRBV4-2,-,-,CASSQELIGERQPQHF,TGTGCCAGCAGCCAAGAGTTGATAGGGGAACGTCAGCCCCAGCATTTT
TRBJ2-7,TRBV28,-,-,CASSYGSTEQYF,TGTGCCAGCAGTTATGGGAGCACGGAGCAGTACTTC
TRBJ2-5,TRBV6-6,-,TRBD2,CASSFLADSTQEAQYF,TGTGCCAGCAGTTTCCTAGCGGATTCGACACAAGAGGCCCAGTACTTC
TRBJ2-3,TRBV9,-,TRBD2,CASSVEREAATDTQYF,TGTGCCAGCAGCGTAGAGCGGGAGGCTGCTACAGATACGCAGTATTTT
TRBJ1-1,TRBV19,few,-,CASSMIGEGLEAFF,TGTGCCAGTAGTATGATCGGGGAAGGTCTTGAAGCTTTCTTT
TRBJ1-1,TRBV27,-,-,CASSITGNWGTEAFF,TGTGCCAGCAGTATAACAGGGAATTGGGGCACTGAAGCTTTCTTT
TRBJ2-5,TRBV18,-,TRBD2,CASSPPITGTSDRETQYF,TGTGCCAGCTCACCACCGATTACTGGGACTAGCGACCGAGAGACCCAGTACTTC
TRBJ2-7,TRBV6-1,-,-,CASRQDSYEQYF,TGTGCCAGTAGACAGGATAGTTACGAGCAGTACTTC
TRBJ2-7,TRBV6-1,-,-,CASTPRGPYEQYF,TGTGCCAGCACCCCCCGCGGCCCCTACGAGCAGTACTTC
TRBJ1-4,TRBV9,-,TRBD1,CASSVGTGTEKLFF,TGTGCCAGCAGCGTTGGGACAGGGACTGAAAAACTGTTTTTT
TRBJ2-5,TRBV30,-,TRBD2,CAWSLAGGRKETQYF,TGTGCCTGGAGTTTAGCGGGGGGGAGGAAAGAGACCCAGTACTTC
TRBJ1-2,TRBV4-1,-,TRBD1,CASSHVGQGMHGYTF,TGCGCCAGCAGCCATGTGGGACAGGGGATGCATGGCTACACCTTC
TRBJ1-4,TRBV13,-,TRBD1,CASRARTGANEKLFF,TGTGCCAGCAGAGCACGGACAGGGGCTAATGAAAAACTGTTTTTT
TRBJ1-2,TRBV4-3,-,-,CASSQDRRGGYTF,TGCGCCAGCAGCCAAGATCGCAGGGGCGGCTACACCTTC
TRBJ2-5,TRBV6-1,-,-,CASSWGPETQYF,TGTGCCAGCAGTTGGGGGCCAGAGACCCAGTACTTC
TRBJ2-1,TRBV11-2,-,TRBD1,CASSEGQTLSEQFF,TGTGCCAGCAGCGAGGGACAGACGCTGAGTGAGCAGTTCTTC
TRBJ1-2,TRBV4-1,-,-,CASSQDLDGGLTGYTF,TGCGCCAGCAGCCAAGATTTGGACGGGGGGCTAACTGGCTACACCTTC
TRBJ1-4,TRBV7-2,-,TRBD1,CASSLGSGTGGKKLFF,TGTGCCAGCAGCTTAGGGTCCGGGACAGGGGGCAAAAAACTGTTTTTT
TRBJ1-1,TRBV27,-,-,CASSLPTGGEAFF,TGTGCCAGCAGTCTGCCGACCGGAGGTGAAGCTTTCTTT
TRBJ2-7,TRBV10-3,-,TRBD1,CAISRGQGAEEQYF,TGTGCCATCAGCCGGGGACAGGGGGCTGAAGAGCAGTACTTC
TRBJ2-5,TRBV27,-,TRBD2,CASSSSGEQYF,TGTGCCAGCAGTTCGAGCGGGGAGCAGTACTTC
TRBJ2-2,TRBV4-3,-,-,CASSQRLAVGRSNTGELFF,TGCGCCAGCAGCCAACGTCTAGCCGTGGGAAGGTCGAACACCGGGGAGCTGTTTTTT
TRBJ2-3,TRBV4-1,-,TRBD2,CASSYQGGTFRSMQYF,TGCGCCAGCAGCTACCAGGGAGGGACTTTCCGTAGTATGCAGTATTTT
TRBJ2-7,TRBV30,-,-,CAWSNSEMGNEQYF,TGTGCCTGGAGTAATTCGGAAATGGGCAACGAGCAGTACTTC
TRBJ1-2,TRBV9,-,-,CASSVGTAGGYGYTF,TGTGCCAGCAGCGTAGGGACGGCCGGAGGGTATGGCTACACCTTC
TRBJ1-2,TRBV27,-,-,CASSLTGGLSYGYTF,TGTGCCAGCAGCTTGACAGGCGGGCTTTCCTATGGCTACACCTTC
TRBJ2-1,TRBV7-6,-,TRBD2,CASGTSGGSYNEQFF,TGTGCCAGCGGCACTAGCGGGGGTTCCTACAATGAGCAGTTCTTC
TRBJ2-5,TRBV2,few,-,CASSGGGEETQYF,TGTGCCAGCAGTGGCGGTGGAGAGGAAACCCAGTACTTC
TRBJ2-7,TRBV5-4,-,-,CASSAGLDYEQYF,TGTGCCAGCAGCGCGGGACTGGACTACGAGCAGTACTTC